This TCR beta chain came from a study of cytomegalovirus exposure and HLA in healthy donors. PCR primers comprised 60 Vbeta and 13 Jbeta primers. Using immunoSEQ multiplex PCR, the repertoire was profiled, and TCRdb retains in-frame clones only, with some absent. The table has fewer than 200,000 clones, more than 80% seen once. CDR1 and CDR2 from the germline V gene are LGHNA and YSLEER. V dropped 1 base and J dropped 13; count of bases not matched to a gene: 6. The length of the CDR3 is 14 residues. Donors likely had unrecorded immune exposures despite being nominally healthy when sampled. Sequencing used PBMCs. The sequence was obtained from a woman aged 45-65 years in good health and CMV-seronegative. The V and J genes are TRBV4-3 and TRBJ2-3; 12 bases agree with TRBD2. CDR3 sequence (DNA): TGCGCCAGCAGCCAAGGACTAGCGGGGGTGTCTAAGTATTTT. This gives the protein CASSQGLAGVSKYF.